This T cell receptor beta chain originates from a study of shared clonotypes between healthy human individuals. Study details: Aged 18 to 49, the donors were a couple of women and three men.

CDR3 length: 14 residues. The germline gives CDR1 SGHAT, CDR2 FQNNGV. V was trimmed by 1 base and J by 9 bases, leaving 13 bases between them. Original processing notes: Junction-only immunoSEQ sequences carried no quality scores, so filtering differed. Using immunoSEQ multiplex PCR, the repertoire was profiled, and TCRdb retains in-frame clones only, with some absent. The D gene and trimming were derived from the DNA, and the V and J assignments and clone size from that table. The data hold hundreds of thousands of clones, with more than 95% observed a single time. As concerns this clone: Its matching antigen is unknown.

CD45RO-negative CD8 cells positively selected for CCR7 made up the naive population, which excluded terminally differentiated effector memory CD45RA+ cells. Findings and caveats of the study: Sequencing depth was expected to affect clonotype sharing among donors.

This TCR came from a young man in good health. The sequenced sample consisted of naive CD8+ T cells sorted from blood. The J gene is TRBJ2-1, the V gene TRBV11-2; a possible D gene is TRBD2 (6 bases). Written as DNA, the CDR3 is TGTGCCAGCAGCTTAGGTGGGAGGCGAGTTGAGCAGTTCTTC. It codes for CASSLGGRRVEQFF.